The clone carrying this T cell receptor (beta chain) is a singleton in its sample. Its target is not known. The data originate from a study of radiotherapy plus CTLA-4 blockade in lung cancer. Findings of the study overall: Reports identified early blood T cell clone dynamics, with interferon-beta, as the best response predictor. Among blood TCR repertoires after radiotherapy plus ipilimumab, tumor-derived clones expanded.

TCRdb keeps only in-frame clones here, not all; method: immunoSEQ multiplex PCR. This table has tens of thousands of clones, about 77% appearing once. The CDR3 spans 15 residues. J gave up 1 base and V 6 bases, and 7 bases lay outside the gene matches. Germline CDR1 and CDR2: MNHNS and SASEGT. Lung cancer patients with chemo-refractory metastatic non-small-cell disease were given focal radiation plus CTLA-4 blockade with ipilimumab. The gene calls are TRBV6-1 and TRBJ2-5; 8 bases are shared with TRBD1. This TCR was sampled from a human donor with non-small cell lung cancer that progressed on radiotherapy plus ipilimumab. The material was peripheral blood, obtained from a patient treated with radiotherapy plus ipilimumab. The CDR3 loop reads CASSGLGQVQETQYF. Here the CDR3 DNA reads TGTGCCAGCAGCGGTCTGGGACAGGTCCAAGAGACCCAGTACTTC.